This T cell receptor (beta chain) was documented in a study of blood T cell repertoires in COVID-19. Study background: The study drew acute and convalescent COVID-19 samples from the United States, Italy and Spain.

Authors' methods: Amplification from reference gene primers served as the basis for estimated nucleated cell counts. Sequenced by immunoSEQ multiplex PCR; TCRdb stores in-frame clones only, minus some. From that table come the V and J calls and clone size; the DNA was used to work out D and trimming. The sample lists about 62,000 clones, around 90% occurring once. CDR3 length: 14 amino acids. Trimming pared 3 bases from V and 2 bases from J, leaving 10 bases between. The germline CDR1 and CDR2 sequences are MNHEY and SMNVEV (reference sequence). This chain joins TRBV27 and TRBJ1-2; D is possibly TRBD1 (6 bases). The sequenced sample was peripheral blood. The sequence came from a man aged 70-80 years with acute or convalescent COVID-19. CDR3 in DNA: TGTGCCAGCAGTTTCCTCCAGGGGAACTATGGCTACACCTTC. Translating gives CASSFLQGNYGYTF.